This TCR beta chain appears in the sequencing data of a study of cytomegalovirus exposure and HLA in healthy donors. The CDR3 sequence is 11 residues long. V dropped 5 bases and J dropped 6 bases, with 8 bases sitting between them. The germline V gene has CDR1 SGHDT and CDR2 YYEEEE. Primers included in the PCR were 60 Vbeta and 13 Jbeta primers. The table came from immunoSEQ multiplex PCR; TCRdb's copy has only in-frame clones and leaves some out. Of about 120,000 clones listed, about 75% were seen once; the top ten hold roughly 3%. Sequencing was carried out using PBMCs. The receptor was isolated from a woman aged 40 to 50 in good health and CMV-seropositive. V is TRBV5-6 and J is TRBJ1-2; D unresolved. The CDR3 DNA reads TGTGCCAGCAGGTCCAGTGATGGCTACACCTTC. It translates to CASRSSDGYTF.